This TCR beta chain was obtained from a study of beta chain features in type 1 diabetes. Study details: Healthy donors, compared against patients, showed similar age, gender and cell yields. Study-level findings and limits: A moderate, significant TCRB CDR3 shortening appeared in type 1 diabetes across four CD4+ subsets. Comparison showed that naive, central memory and Treg TCRB repertoires appeared more similar among patients than among healthy donors. PCR, the amplification step, might favor shorter templates, equally in patients and controls.

Trimming shortened V by 0 bases and J by 0 bases, and 8 bases separated the two germline ends. Per germline, CDR1 SGDLS and CDR2 YYNGEE. This CDR3 comprises 15 residues. Comments on this clone: The antigen remains unidentified. Distinct nucleotide sequences in the sample also encode this CDR3.

The entirety of the isolated RNA underwent reverse transcription, so expressed TCRB transcripts were sequenced. Sequencing used immunoSEQ multiplex PCR; TCRdb keeps in-frame clones, though not all of them. Of about 640,000 clones detected, over 10% appear once; the ten largest clones hold about 0.11%. Every sorted population was more than 95% pure. The chain carries TRBV9 and TRBJ2-3; D might be TRBD2 (6 bases). Sequencing was done on a sample of naive CD4+ T cells from blood. This clonotype was obtained from a man between 25 and 39 years old with type 1 diabetes. CDR3 sequence reads: CASSVGGGSTDTQYF. Here the CDR3 DNA reads TGTGCCAGCAGCGTAGGTGGGGGGAGCACAGATACGCAGTATTTT.